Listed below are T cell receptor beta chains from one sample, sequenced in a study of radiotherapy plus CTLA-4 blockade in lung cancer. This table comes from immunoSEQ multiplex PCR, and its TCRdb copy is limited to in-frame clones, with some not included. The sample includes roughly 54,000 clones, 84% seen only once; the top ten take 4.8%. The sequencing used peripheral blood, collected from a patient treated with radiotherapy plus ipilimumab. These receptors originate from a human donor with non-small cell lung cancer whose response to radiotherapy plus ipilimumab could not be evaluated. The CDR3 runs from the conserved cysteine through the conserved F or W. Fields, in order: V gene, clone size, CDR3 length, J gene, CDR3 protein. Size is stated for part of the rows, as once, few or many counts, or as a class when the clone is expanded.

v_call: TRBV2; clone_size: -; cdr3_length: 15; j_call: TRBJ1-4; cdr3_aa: CASRPGTGEGAKLFF
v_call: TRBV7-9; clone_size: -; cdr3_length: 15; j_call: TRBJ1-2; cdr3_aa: CASSLGQGADYGYTF
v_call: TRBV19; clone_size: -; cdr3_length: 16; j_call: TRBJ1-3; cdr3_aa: CASSGRQSFSGNTIYF
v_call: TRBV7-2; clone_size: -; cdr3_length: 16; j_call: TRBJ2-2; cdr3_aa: CASSLWGGFNTGELFF
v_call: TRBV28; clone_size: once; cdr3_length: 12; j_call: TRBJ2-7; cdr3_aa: CASRGLPYEQYF
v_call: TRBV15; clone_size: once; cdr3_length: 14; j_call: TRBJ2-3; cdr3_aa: CATSRISGTDTQYF
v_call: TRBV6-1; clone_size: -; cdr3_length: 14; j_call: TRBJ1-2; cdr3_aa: CASSLPGAWGGYTF
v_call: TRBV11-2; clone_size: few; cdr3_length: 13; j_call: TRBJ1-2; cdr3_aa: CASSPDSNYGYTF
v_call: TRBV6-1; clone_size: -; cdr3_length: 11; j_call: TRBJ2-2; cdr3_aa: CASSVYGELFF
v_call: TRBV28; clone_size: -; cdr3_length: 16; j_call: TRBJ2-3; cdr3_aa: CASSLWTAGGTDTQYF
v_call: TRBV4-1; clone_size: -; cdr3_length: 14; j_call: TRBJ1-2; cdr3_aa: CASSSPGNTGGYTF
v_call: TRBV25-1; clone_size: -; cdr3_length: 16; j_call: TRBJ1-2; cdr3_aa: CASSEQGASAIYGYTF
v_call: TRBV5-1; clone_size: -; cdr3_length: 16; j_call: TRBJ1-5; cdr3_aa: CASRLGDRGSGEPQHF
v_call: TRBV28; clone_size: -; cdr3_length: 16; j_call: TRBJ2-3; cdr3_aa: CASSLPGTGATDTQYF
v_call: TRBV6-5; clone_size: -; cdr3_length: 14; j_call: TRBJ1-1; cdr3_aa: CASRPLTANTEAFF
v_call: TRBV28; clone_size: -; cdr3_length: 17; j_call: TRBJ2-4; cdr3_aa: CASSRGGRTIAKNIQYF
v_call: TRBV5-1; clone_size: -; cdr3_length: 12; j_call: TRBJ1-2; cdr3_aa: CASSSRVGGYTF
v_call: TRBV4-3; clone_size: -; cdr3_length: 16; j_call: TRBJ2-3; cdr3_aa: CASSQERAGGQGTQYF
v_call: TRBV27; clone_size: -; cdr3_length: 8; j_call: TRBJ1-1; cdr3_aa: CASSCPTF
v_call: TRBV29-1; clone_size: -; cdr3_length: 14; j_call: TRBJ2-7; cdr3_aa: CSVELDRGAYEQYF
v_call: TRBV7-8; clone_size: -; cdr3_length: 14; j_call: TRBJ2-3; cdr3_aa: CASGPGGDTDTQYF
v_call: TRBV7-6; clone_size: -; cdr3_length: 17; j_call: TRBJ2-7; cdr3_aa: CASSFSRIAGSPYEQYF
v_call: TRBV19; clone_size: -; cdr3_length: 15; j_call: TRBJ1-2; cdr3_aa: CASRSDRGKSYGYTF
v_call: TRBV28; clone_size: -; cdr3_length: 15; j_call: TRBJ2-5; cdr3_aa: CASRGVGGGQETQYF
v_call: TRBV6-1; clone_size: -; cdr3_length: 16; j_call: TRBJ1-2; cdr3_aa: CASSVLGGRTNYGYTF
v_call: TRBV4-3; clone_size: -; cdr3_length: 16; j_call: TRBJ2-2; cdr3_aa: CASSRAGTKSTGELFF
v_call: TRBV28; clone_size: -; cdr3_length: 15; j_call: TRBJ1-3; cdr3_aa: CASSFFRRSGNTIYF
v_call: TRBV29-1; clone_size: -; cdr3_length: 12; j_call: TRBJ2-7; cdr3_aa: CSVGQGSYEQYF
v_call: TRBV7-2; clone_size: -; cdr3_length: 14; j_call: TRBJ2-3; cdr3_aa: CASSLMLAGEAQYF
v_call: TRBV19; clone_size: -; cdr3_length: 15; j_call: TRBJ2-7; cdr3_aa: CASSIGLAAYYEQYF
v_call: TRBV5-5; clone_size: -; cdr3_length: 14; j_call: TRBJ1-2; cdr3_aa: CASSGTDRTSGYTF
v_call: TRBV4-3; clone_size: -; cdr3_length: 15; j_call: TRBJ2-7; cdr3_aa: CASSQDYNGLYEQYF
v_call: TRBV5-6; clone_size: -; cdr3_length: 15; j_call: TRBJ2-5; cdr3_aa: CASRSSGREQETQYF